Listed here are 24 T cell receptor beta chains from one sample, sequenced in a study of blood T cells in healthy people across ages. Together with a sample-barcoded 5' primer, a J-beta primer mix was included in a second PCR lasting about 7 to 11 cycles. TCRdb reanalysed the 5' RACE reads using MiXCR and keeps one entry per CDR3 protein. The profile shows around 750,000 distinct CDR3 sequences, roughly 50% of them singletons. The sequencing input was blood. These receptors were obtained from a man at least 80 years old in good health.

This chain uses TRBV9 with TRBJ2-3; TRBD2 aligns across 12 bases. After removal of 4 bases from V and 5 bases from J, the junction contained 5 bases not matched to a gene. CDR1 and CDR2 (germline): SGDLS, YYNGEE. The CDR3 is made up of 15 amino acids. CDR3 amino acids: CASSLLAGGGDTQYF. DNA for the CDR3: TGTGCCAGCAGCTTACTAGCGGGAGGTGGAGATACGCAGTATTTT.

The rearrangement links TRBV7-2 to TRBJ2-3; no clear D. Germline assignment: CDR1 SGHTA and CDR2 FQGNSA. CDR3 length equals 20 residues. Trimming shortened V by 0 bases and J by 14 bases, and 36 bases separated the two germline ends. This CDR3 is CASSLALSRKTKDTHRYAYF. The DNA for the CDR3 is TGTGCCAGCAGCTTAGCGCTGTCTAGAAAGACCAAAGACACTCACAGATACGCGTATTTT.

The V gene is TRBV7-2, the J gene TRBJ2-1; TRBD2 matches at 11 bases. J gave up 9 bases and V 5 bases, and 15 bases lay outside the gene matches. CDR3 size: 17 residues. CDR1 SGHTA and CDR2 FQGNSA come from the germline V gene. CDR3 DNA sequence: TGTGCCAGCAGCCGAAGCCTACTAGCGGGAGTCAGTGGTGAGCAGTTCTTC. It encodes CASSRSLLAGVSGEQFF.

This clonotype was observed a handful of times. The chain joins TRBV24-1 to TRBJ2-2; no clear D. Germline V CDR1 and CDR2: KGHDR, SFDVKD. The CDR3 runs to 13 residues. Trimming stripped 4 bases from V and 4 bases from J, with 6 bases between. CDR3 in amino acids: CATSDRTTGELFF. CDR3 nucleotide sequence: TGTGCCACCAGTGACCGGACCACCGGGGAGCTGTTTTTT.

This chain links TRBV9 with TRBJ2-1; 13 bases match TRBD2. The CDR3 extends over 16 amino acids. Germline V CDR1 and CDR2: SGDLS, YYNGEE. Germline trimming cut 0 bases from V and 8 bases from J; bases unmatched to any gene: 5. This chain's CDR3 is CASSVGLAGGGDEQFF. Written as DNA, the CDR3 is TGTGCCAGCAGCGTAGGACTAGCGGGGGGTGGCGATGAGCAGTTCTTC.

The chain combines TRBV4-1 with TRBJ2-7; perhaps TRBD1 as D (8 bases). The V gene lost 1 base and the J gene lost 2 bases, with 12 bases spanning the gap. The CDR3 runs to 15 residues. From germline, CDR1 is MGHRA and CDR2 YSYEKL. The CDR3 sequence: CASSQAQGGAYEQYF. DNA for the CDR3: TGCGCCAGCAGCCAAGCACAGGGGGGGGCCTACGAGCAGTACTTC.

This clonotype was seen only once. CDR3 DNA sequence: TGTGCCAGCAGCGGATGGGGACAGGGTGCCTACGAGCAGTACTTC. It yields the protein CASSGWGQGAYEQYF. V gene TRBV5-6 combines with J gene TRBJ2-7; 9 nucleotides agree with TRBD1. Per germline, CDR1 SGHDT and CDR2 YYEEEE. The CDR3 length is 15 residues. Losses at the gene ends were 4 bases for V and 2 bases for J; bases not matched to a gene: 7.

This clonotype was seen only a few times. V usage is TRBV9 and J usage is TRBJ2-3; TRBD1 or TRBD2 may be the D gene (6 bases each). The CDR3 has 15 amino acids. The germline V and J ends were trimmed by 4 bases and 3 bases, with 15 bases remaining between them. Germline assignment: CDR1 SGDLS and CDR2 YYNGEE. The DNA for the CDR3 is TGTGCCAGCAGCTCCATCGGGGGCAGGACAGATACGCAGTATTTT. Its translation is CASSSIGGRTDTQYF. The variable domain in full, with the rest retrieved from reference TRBV9 and TRBJ2-3, is DSGVTQTPKHLITATGQRVTLRCSPRSGDLSVYWYQQSLDQGLQFLIQYYNGEERAKGNILERFSAQQFPDLHSELNLSSLELGDSALYFCASSSIGGRTDTQYFGPGTRLTVL.

As to this clonotype: The junction departs from germline at one end; a sequencing error may be responsible. J is TRBJ2-4 and V is TRBV29-1; D uncertain. Germline V gene data show CDR1 as SQVTM and CDR2 as ANQGSEA. This CDR3 is 12 amino acids long. This CDR3 reads CSIDGGENIRYF. The CDR3 DNA is TGCAGCATTGATGGCGGTGAAAACATTCGGTACTTC.

Only one count was recorded for this clonotype. V usage is TRBV12-3 or TRBV12-4 and J usage is TRBJ1-2; D perhaps matches TRBD1 (6 bases). Trimming removed 5 bases from V and 12 bases from J, with 19 bases in between. The CDR3 runs to 13 residues. The CDR3 DNA reads TGTGCCAGCAGTCAGGCCGGACAGACATCCGACACCTTC. Protein sequence: CASSQAGQTSDTF.

This clonotype was counted a few times. V gene TRBV7-9 combines with J gene TRBJ2-5, with a weak D call TRBD2 (6 bases). The better agreement between TRBJ2-7 and the DNA end casts doubt on the J call. The CDR3 is 15 residues long. Per germline, CDR1 SEHNR and CDR2 FQNEAQ (reference sequence). The CDR3 spells CASSLQTSTLYEQYF. The CDR3 DNA is TGTGCCAGCAGCTTACAAACTAGCACCCTTTACGAGCAGTACTTC.

The rearrangement uses TRBV7-3 and TRBJ1-1; D might be TRBD1 (6 bases). V lost 0 bases and J lost 4, with 12 bases in between. This CDR3 is built from 15 residues. Germline CDR1 and CDR2: SGHTA and FQGTGA. CDR3 DNA sequence: TGTGCCAGCAGCTTAACCTCTACAGGGTTCACTGAAGCTTTCTTT. Protein sequence: CASSLTSTGFTEAFF.

This clonotype was recorded once. The chain employs TRBV20-1 and TRBJ1-5; D remains ambiguous. CDR3 size: 16 residues. Germline lookup yields CDR1 DFQATT and CDR2 SNEGSKA (reference sequence). V was shortened by 0 bases and J by 1 base, with 13 bases between the two germline ends. This CDR3 is CSARDPMDRSNQPQHF. DNA of the CDR3: TGCAGTGCTAGAGACCCCATGGACCGAAGCAATCAGCCCCAGCATTTT.

This clonotype came up once. Sequence at one end of the junction differs from germline and may be a read error. CDR3 sequence reads: CVSSGSSRGNEKLFF. CDR3 bases: TGTGTCAGCTCAGGGAGCTCACGAGGAAATGAAAAACTGTTTTTT. The chain couples TRBV25-1 to TRBJ1-4; D may be TRBD1 (5 bases). The CDR3 consists of 15 residues. The germline CDR1 and CDR2 sequences are MGHDK and SYGVNS.

The chain joins TRBV6-5 to TRBJ1-6; D unclear. From germline, CDR1 is MNHEY and CDR2 SVGAGI. Trimming removed 0 bases at V and 5 bases at J, with 17 bases between. The CDR3 covers 18 residues. CDR3 nucleotide sequence: TGTGCCAGCAGTTACTCGAGCTGGGAGACGGCGAATAATTCACCCCTCCACTTT. Protein sequence: CASSYSSWETANNSPLHF.

This clonotype was detected many times. The chain uses TRBV28 and TRBJ2-7, with 10 bases fitting TRBD2. V lost 5 bases, J lost 4 bases, and 5 bases stayed unmatched. Germline CDR1 MDHEN, CDR2 SYDVKM. CDR3 length: 14 amino acids. The DNA for the CDR3 is TGTGCCAGCAGTCTAGCGGGAGTTAGTTACGAGCAGTACTTC. This encodes CASSLAGVSYEQYF.

This clonotype turned up a few times. This rearrangement joins TRBV25-1 to TRBJ2-7, with D perhaps being TRBD1 or TRBD2 (5 bases each). Germline V lookup: CDR1 MGHDK, CDR2 SYGVNS. The CDR3 contains 14 residues. The germline V and J ends were trimmed by 6 bases and 2 bases, with 14 bases remaining between them. CDR3 region: CASRRDGMTYEQYF. CDR3 nucleotides: TGTGCCAGCAGGAGGGACGGAATGACCTACGAGCAGTACTTC.

V and J are TRBV9 and TRBJ1-6; tentatively, D is TRBD1 (6 bases). Germline values: CDR1 SGDLS, CDR2 YYNGEE. This CDR3 comprises 16 residues. V lost 3 bases and J 5 bases, leaving 15 bases between the germline ends. The CDR3 loop reads CASSEPPDRDNSPLHF. CDR3 DNA sequence: TGTGCCAGCAGCGAGCCCCCGGACAGAGATAATTCACCCCTCCACTTT. The whole variable domain, filled in from reference TRBV9 and TRBJ1-6, reads DSGVTQTPKHLITATGQRVTLRCSPRSGDLSVYWYQQSLDQGLQFLIQYYNGEERAKGNILERFSAQQFPDLHSELNLSSLELGDSALYFCASSEPPDRDNSPLHFGNGTRLTVT.

This clonotype was counted a single time. V usage is TRBV28 and J usage is TRBJ2-6, with D unclear. Per the germline V gene, CDR1 is MDHEN and CDR2 is SYDVKM. The CDR3 totals 16 residues. V gave up 7 bases and J gave up 0 bases, with 13 bases separating them. The DNA for the CDR3 is TGTGCCAGCATGACGGAAGGGTCCTCTGGGGCCAACGTCCTGACTTTC. Encoded protein: CASMTEGSSGANVLTF.

The V and J genes are TRBV12-3 or TRBV12-4 and TRBJ1-1; no clear D. The CDR3 extends over 14 amino acids. Trimming removed 8 bases at V and 1 base at J, with 14 bases between. CDR3 in DNA: TGTGCCAGCCGCCGCGGGGAGAAGAACACTGAAGCTTTCTTT. Its protein is CASRRGEKNTEAFF.

The chain joins TRBV10-3 to TRBJ2-5; possibly TRBD2 for D (6 bases). The tail of the sequence fits TRBJ2-7 better, so the J call may be wrong. Germline V gives CDR1 ENHRY, CDR2 SYGVKD. This CDR3 comprises 13 residues. CDR3: CAISAKLANEQYF. In nucleotides, the CDR3 is TGTGCCATCAGTGCGAAACTAGCCAACGAGCAGTACTTC.

Comment on this clonotype: Given a much more abundant clone one base away, this may be a read error. This chain uses TRBV5-1 with TRBJ1-2; 8 bases are shared with TRBD1. J gave up 6 bases and V 3 bases, and 13 bases lay outside the gene matches. The CDR3 contains 16 residues. Germline values: CDR1 SGHRS, CDR2 YFSETQ. Here the CDR3 DNA reads TGCGCCAGCAGCTCGGGAGGACAGGGCGAGGGGCATGGCTACACCTTC. Its translation is CASSSGGQGEGHGYTF.

This sequence joins TRBV14 and TRBJ2-1, with TRBD2 matching over 10 bases. Germline lookup yields CDR1 SGHDN and CDR2 FVKESK. With V trimmed by 0 bases and J by 6 bases, 5 bases remained unmatched. The CDR3 consists of 16 residues. This chain's CDR3 is CASSQEPSGRGNEQFF. CDR3 sequence (DNA): TGTGCCAGCAGCCAAGAGCCTAGCGGGAGAGGCAATGAGCAGTTCTTC.

The V call is TRBV11-3, the J call TRBJ2-4; D is uncertain. The CDR3 length is 14 residues. The V and J ends lost 0 bases and 9 bases respectively, with 12 bases between them. Germline CDR1 and CDR2: SGHNT and YENEEA. The CDR3 loop is CASSLDSPEGIQYF. The CDR3, as DNA: TGTGCCAGCAGCTTAGATAGCCCCGAAGGCATTCAGTACTTC.